This T cell receptor beta chain was recovered during a study of blood T cell repertoires in COVID-19. Background on the study: Material from acute and convalescent COVID-19 was sourced from the United States, Italy and Spain. From T cells, B-cell-depleted T cells, or PBMCs came the material, which was cDNA or gDNA.

Authors' data handling: Amplification from reference gene primers served as the basis for estimated nucleated cell counts. Assay used: immunoSEQ multiplex PCR; TCRdb lists only in-frame clones, some missing. For V, J and clone size, that table is used; D and trimming come from the DNA. The table lists 250,000 or so clones, roughly 84% of them singletons. In this sample, this clone turned up once. The sequenced material came from peripheral blood. The clonotype originates from a woman aged 35 to 49 who had recovered from COVID-19.

CDR3 coding DNA: TGTGCCAGCAGCCGGACAGGGGGCAATAACTATGGCTACACCTTC. Translated, it gives CASSRTGGNNYGYTF. The J gene is TRBJ1-2, the V gene TRBV6-5; 11 bases map to TRBD1. Trimming took 6 bases from V and 1 from J; bases not matched to a gene: 4. Looked up from germline, CDR1 is MNHEY and CDR2 is SVGAGI. The CDR3 is made up of 15 amino acids.